This T cell receptor (beta chain) was identified in a study of control samples from healthy donors and cancer patients. The germline CDR1 and CDR2 sequences are LGHNT and FRNRAP. There are 16 residues in the CDR3. Trimming removed 5 bases at V and 3 bases at J, with 16 bases between. The assay was immunoSEQ multiplex PCR, and TCRdb's table has in-frame clones only and misses some. The table shows approximately 120,000 clones, with about nine tenths occurring only once. The TCR comes from a human donor in good health. The donor label of this sample is uncertain. The sample consisted of blood. The rearrangement uses TRBV12-5 and TRBJ2-2; D is perhaps TRBD1 (6 bases). CDR3 DNA sequence: TGTGCTAGTGGTGCCTCCGGGACACGAGACACCGGGGAGCTGTTTTTT. Translation: CASGASGTRDTGELFF. Combining the CDR3 with reference TRBV12-5 and TRBJ2-2 gives the whole variable domain DARVTQTPRHKVTEMGQEVTMRCQPILGHNTVFWYRQTMMQGLELLAYFRNRAPLDDSGMPKDRFSAEMPDATLATLKIQPSEPRDSAVYFCASGASGTRDTGELFFGEGSRLTVL.